Listed here are 2 T cell receptor beta chains from one sample, sequenced in a study of blood T cell repertoires in COVID-19. Clones were read by immunoSEQ multiplex PCR, and TCRdb kept only the in-frame ones, dropping some. This sample has 60,000 or so clones, with 89% found just once. The specimen was peripheral blood. The receptors derive from a man aged 55 to 69 with acute or convalescent COVID-19.

This clone has a single count. This rearrangement joins TRBV5-5 to TRBJ2-7; D perhaps matches TRBD2 (6 bases). Trimming stripped 0 bases from V and 2 bases from J, with 12 bases between. This CDR3 comprises 15 residues. The germline V gene encodes CDR1 SGHKS and CDR2 YYEKEE (reference sequence). The CDR3 nucleotides read TGTGCCAGCAGCTTGGAGGCAGGGAGGACCTACGAGCAGTACTTC. Protein: CASSLEAGRTYEQYF.

The chain is built from TRBV5-1 and TRBJ1-2; the match to TRBD1 covers 8 bases. The CDR3 has 15 residues. The J segment lost 6 bases and the V segment lost 2 bases, leaving 9 bases of the junction unmatched. Germline V lookup: CDR1 SGHRS, CDR2 YFSETQ. CDR3 nucleotide sequence: TGCGCCAGCAGCTTACTTGGGACAGGAGGGAATGGCTACACCTTC. Residues: CASSLLGTGGNGYTF.